The next 9 T cell receptor beta chains were all read from a single sample in a study of HIV-infected patients and healthy controls (dated by TCRdb to between 2013 and 2015). The method behind the library was 5' RACE. TCRdb names Illumina MiSeq as the instrument used. Reverse transcription of approximately 530 ng RNA was performed with SuperScript III using primers directed against the alpha and beta constant regions. Separate alpha and beta chain libraries were made by chain-specific third strand synthesis with multiplexing indices. Using fastp at Q25 and MiXCR, TCRdb reprocessed the public reads and kept productive beta chains. Under each unique CDR3 protein, matching rows form one entry showing the most common genes and DNA. For this sample there are around 20,000 distinct CDR3 sequences; approximately 9.5% appear just once. Jointly, the top ten make up 5.5% to 7.5% of the sample. Whole blood was used without fractionating the cells, so the repertoire represented all peripheral T cells without sorting.

Sequencing input: blood. The receptor set was obtained from an adult in good health.

Only a few counts were recorded for this clonotype. This sequence joins TRBV29-1 and TRBJ2-1; D is tentatively TRBD1 or TRBD2 (5 bases each). The CDR3 spans 15 residues. Trimming removed 1 base from V and 0 bases from J, with 10 bases in between. Germline lookup yields CDR1 SQVTM and CDR2 ANQGSEA. This chain's CDR3 is CSVEGGNLSYNEQFF. DNA of the CDR3: TGCAGCGTTGAAGGGGGGAACCTCTCCTACAATGAGCAGTTCTTC.

This clonotype was observed once. The V and J genes are TRBV29-1 and TRBJ2-7; D is perhaps TRBD2 (5 bases). CDR3 length: 13 residues. V was pared by 6 bases and J by 4 bases, with 16 bases between. Germline assignment: CDR1 SQVTM and CDR2 ANQGSEA. CDR3 DNA sequence: TGCAGCGTCGCCGACCCGGAGGCTTACGAGCAGTACTTC. It translates to CSVADPEAYEQYF.

The V and J genes are TRBV7-8 and TRBJ2-1; D is unresolved. Trimming pared 3 bases from V and 7 bases from J, leaving 7 bases between. Germline-derived CDR1 and CDR2 are SGHVS and FQNEAQ. The CDR3 totals 12 residues. The CDR3 sequence: CASSFLANEQFF. The DNA for the CDR3 is TGTGCCAGCAGCTTCTTAGCTAATGAGCAGTTCTTC.

This clonotype was seen ten or more times. V and J are TRBV7-2 and TRBJ2-1, with TRBD1 as a possible D gene (5 bases). The CDR3 sequence is 16 residues long. Trimming shortened V by 2 bases and J by 7 bases, and 18 bases separated the two germline ends. The germline gives CDR1 SGHTA, CDR2 FQGNSA. CDR3 coding DNA: TGTGCCAGCAGCTTACAACCCCAGGGCTTGGTAAATGAGCAGTTCTTC. Translation gives CASSLQPQGLVNEQFF.

There are many counts of this clonotype. V and J are TRBV3-1 and TRBJ2-7, with TRBD2 matching 8 bases. The germline gives CDR1 LGHDT, CDR2 YNNKEL (reference sequence). V was pared by 2 bases and J by 6 bases, with 9 bases of the junction left unmatched. The CDR3 runs to 15 residues. The CDR3 spells CASSQRAGVLSEQYF. The CDR3 nucleotides read TGTGCCAGCAGCCAAAGAGCGGGAGTTTTATCCGAGCAGTACTTC.

This clonotype was observed at least ten times. The rearrangement joins TRBV3-1 to TRBJ2-4; D is undetermined. The length of the CDR3 is 17 residues. V lost 4 bases and J 0 bases, leaving 16 bases between the germline ends. Germline V lookup: CDR1 LGHDT, CDR2 YNNKEL (reference sequence). This CDR3 reads CASSPFRTALAKNIQYF. CDR3 sequence (DNA): TGTGCCAGCAGCCCCTTCCGGACGGCCTTAGCCAAAAACATTCAGTACTTC.

In this sample, this clonotype turned up many times. CDR3: CASSQDRAGDLYEQYF. The CDR3 DNA is TGCGCCAGCAGCCAAGATAGAGCGGGAGATTTGTACGAGCAGTACTTC. The V call is TRBV4-1, the J call TRBJ2-7, with TRBD2 identical over 8 bases. Germline V gene sequence: CDR1 MGHRA, CDR2 YSYEKL. This CDR3 region has 16 residues. The trim removed 0 bases at V and 4 bases at J, leaving 8 bases unmatched.

This clonotype was seen ten or more times. J is TRBJ2-7 and V is TRBV20-1; 9 bases align to TRBD1. After removal of 1 base from V and 3 bases from J, the junction contained 4 bases not matched to a gene. The CDR3 is 14 amino acids. The germline V gene has CDR1 DFQATT and CDR2 SNEGSKA (reference sequence). The CDR3 DNA sequence: TGCAGTGCTAGAGTACGGGACAGGGTCTACGAGCAGTACTTC. Residues: CSARVRDRVYEQYF.

This clonotype was observed at least ten times. J is TRBJ2-1 and V is TRBV12-3 or TRBV12-4; 7 positions match TRBD2. V shed 5 bases and J 5 bases; nucleotides not matched to a gene: 12. CDR3 size: 16 residues. CDR3 amino acids: CASSPLRGGTHNEQFF. CDR3 bases: TGTGCCAGCAGTCCCCTTAGGGGAGGGACTCACAATGAGCAGTTCTTC.